The 22 T cell receptor beta chains given below trace back to one sample, sequenced in a study of T cell changes during pregnancy in multiple sclerosis. Generated by immunoSEQ multiplex PCR, the TCRdb table keeps only in-frame clones and is missing some. The table lists about 45,000 clones, around 92% of them singletons. The sample consisted of CD4+ T cells from peripheral blood mononuclear cells, taken in the third trimester of pregnancy. The receptors come from a female donor with multiple sclerosis, enrolled in a pregnancy study.

The V call is TRBV28, the J call TRBJ1-3; tentatively, D is TRBD1 (6 bases). Per the germline V gene, CDR1 is MDHEN and CDR2 is SYDVKM. This CDR3 is 14 amino acids long. V lost 7 bases and J lost 4, with 14 bases in between. The CDR3 DNA reads as TGTGCCAGCAAGAAAGGGGGAACGGGAAACACCATATATTTT. Protein: CASKKGGTGNTIYF.

The chain has TRBV11-1 and TRBJ2-7, with 10 bases that match TRBD1. The junction had 9 bases not matched to a gene; V was cut back by 5 bases and J by 2 bases. This CDR3 region has 16 residues. CDR1 and CDR2 from the germline V gene are SGHAT and FQDESV (reference sequence). CDR3 amino acids: CASSKATGTGAYEQYF. Written as DNA, the CDR3 is TGTGCCAGCAGCAAAGCCACCGGGACAGGGGCCTACGAGCAGTACTTC.

This clone has only one observation. The CDR3 bases are TGTGCCAGCAGCTCCCGACTAGCGGGAACATCGAATACGCAGTATTTT. Translated, it gives CASSSRLAGTSNTQYF. V gene TRBV13 combines with J gene TRBJ2-3, with 11 bases that match TRBD2. The CDR3 consists of 16 residues. Germline CDR1 and CDR2: PRHDT and FYEKMQ (reference sequence). With V trimmed by 4 bases and J by 7 bases, 10 bases remained unmatched.

The CDR3, as DNA: TGTGCCAGCAGCCATCCAGGGGGCTATGGCTACACCTTC. Translating gives CASSHPGGYGYTF. The rearrangement uses TRBV11-3 and TRBJ1-2; TRBD1 matches at 7 bases. V trimming: 5 bases; J trimming: 4 bases; junction bases outside the gene matches: 4. Germline V gene data show CDR1 as SGHNT and CDR2 as YENEEA. CDR3 length: 13 amino acids.

The chain is built from TRBV7-9 and TRBJ1-1; tentative D call: TRBD1 (5 bases). The V end was cut by 1 base, the J end by 0 bases, with 9 bases between. Germline V gene sequence: CDR1 SEHNR, CDR2 FQNEAQ (reference sequence). CDR3 length: 15 amino acids. The CDR3 region is CASSLEAGMNTEAFF. The CDR3, as DNA: TGTGCCAGCAGCTTAGAGGCAGGGATGAACACTGAAGCTTTCTTT.

This clone has just one count. This chain uses TRBV29-1 with TRBJ2-1; TRBD2 is a possible D gene (5 bases). In germline, CDR1 is SQVTM, CDR2 ANQGSEA. CDR3 length: 11 amino acids. V was trimmed by 4 bases and J by 10 bases, leaving 11 bases between them. CDR3 sequence reads: CSVGHPGEQFF. In DNA form, the CDR3 reads TGCAGCGTTGGCCACCCGGGGGAGCAGTTCTTC.

The chain is built from TRBV30 and TRBJ2-5, with D perhaps TRBD1 (6 bases). Between the trimmed V and J ends, which lost 1 base and 4 bases, there was a span of 7 bases. The CDR3 covers 12 residues. Germline V CDR1 and CDR2: GTSNPN, SVGIG (reference sequence). The chain's CDR3 is CAWSGGGETQYF. In DNA, the CDR3 is TGTGCCTGGAGTGGAGGGGGAGAGACCCAGTACTTC.

The chain couples TRBV6-4 to TRBJ1-5; 8 bases agree with TRBD1. The V and J ends lost 4 bases and 7 bases, in that order; junction bases with no gene match: 6. CDR1 MRHNA and CDR2 SNTAGT come from the germline V gene. This CDR3 contains 14 residues. CDR3 protein: CASSADRGSQPQHF. CDR3 DNA sequence: TGTGCCAGCAGTGCAGACAGGGGAAGCCAGCCCCAGCATTTT.

This chain connects TRBV28 to TRBJ1-1; D remains ambiguous. There are 13 residues in the CDR3. Germline V gene sequence: CDR1 MDHEN, CDR2 SYDVKM. Trimming left V 1 base short and J 0 bases short, with 3 bases between. CDR3 nucleotides: TGTGCCAGCAGTTTATCCGTGAACACTGAAGCTTTCTTT. Its protein product is CASSLSVNTEAFF.

This clone came up a few times. This sequence joins TRBV19 and TRBJ2-2, with D tentatively TRBD1 (6 bases). There are 13 residues in the CDR3. V lost 6 bases and J 6 bases, leaving 11 bases between the germline ends. Per germline, CDR1 LNHDA and CDR2 SQIVND (reference sequence). The CDR3 here is CASSLQGSGELFF. DNA of the CDR3: TGTGCCAGTAGCCTCCAGGGGTCCGGGGAGCTGTTTTTT.

CDR3 loop: CASSQDRGKNTEAFF. CDR3 coding DNA: TGTGCCAGCAGCCAAGACAGGGGGAAAAACACTGAAGCTTTCTTT. This chain connects TRBV5-4 to TRBJ1-1; 9 nucleotides align to TRBD1. The germline CDR1 and CDR2 sequences are SGHNT and YYREEE (reference sequence). V gave up 4 bases and J gave up 2 bases; unmatched junction bases: 6. The CDR3 sequence is 15 residues long. Drawing the rest from reference TRBV5-4 and TRBJ1-1, the complete variable domain is ETGVTQSPTHLIKTRGQQVTLRCSSQSGHNTVSWYQQALGQGPQFIFQYYREEENGRGNFPPRFSGLQFPNYSSELNVNALELDDSALYLCASSQDRGKNTEAFFGQGTRLTVV.

The CDR3 nucleotides are TGTGCCAGCAGCTTAGCCAGCCTAGCGGGAGGGCCAGGAGGGAATGAGCAGTTCTTC. Protein: CASSLASLAGGPGGNEQFF. The V and J genes are TRBV7-2 and TRBJ2-1, with 12 nucleotides matching TRBD2. Looked up from germline, CDR1 is SGHTA and CDR2 is FQGNSA. V was pared by 0 bases and J by 7 bases, with 13 bases of the junction left unmatched. The CDR3 loop spans 19 amino acids.

The chain uses TRBV20-1 and TRBJ1-5; no definite D call. Germline lookup yields CDR1 DFQATT and CDR2 SNEGSKA (reference sequence). The V end lost 0 bases, the J end lost 9 bases, and 6 bases lay between the germline ends. The CDR3 has 11 residues. For the CDR3, the DNA is TGCAGTGCTAGAGATAGCGGGCCCCAGCATTTT. Protein product: CSARDSGPQHF.

CDR3 sequence reads: CASKGQGGTEAFF. CDR3 bases: TGTGCCAGCAAAGGACAGGGTGGCACTGAAGCTTTCTTT. The chain is built from TRBV28 and TRBJ1-1; 8 bases fit TRBD1. Germline CDR1 is MDHEN and CDR2 is SYDVKM. V gave up 7 bases and J gave up 4 bases; unmatched junction bases: 5. This CDR3 spans 13 amino acids. Drawing the rest from reference TRBV28 and TRBJ1-1, the complete variable domain is DVKVTQSSRYLVKRTGEKVFLECVQDMDHENMFWYRQDPGLGLRLIYFSYDVKMKEKGDIPEGYSVSREKKERFSLILESASTNQTSMYLCASKGQGGTEAFFGQGTRLTVV.

The chain employs TRBV7-3 and TRBJ2-7; 10 bases line up with TRBD2. This CDR3 is 14 amino acids long. The germline V gene encodes CDR1 SGHTA and CDR2 FQGTGA. V lost 3 bases and J lost 7; bases outside the gene matches: 6. The CDR3 sequence is CASSLGLAGDEQYF. DNA of the CDR3: TGTGCCAGCAGCTTGGGGCTAGCGGGAGATGAGCAGTACTTC. The whole variable domain, filled in from reference TRBV7-3 and TRBJ2-7, reads GAGVSQTPSNKVTEKGKYVELRCDPISGHTALYWYRQSLGQGPEFLIYFQGTGAADDSGLPNDRFFAVRPEGSVSTLKIQRTERGDSAVYLCASSLGLAGDEQYFGPGTRLTVT.

The chain couples TRBV15 to TRBJ2-2, with TRBD1 identical over 7 bases. CDR3 length: 16 amino acids. Trimming cost V 1 base and J 7 bases; bases outside gene matches: 9. The germline V gene encodes CDR1 LNHNV and CDR2 YYDKDF (reference sequence). CDR3 DNA: TGTGCCACCAGCAGAGTGACGACAGGGCTGGGCGGGGAGCTGTTTTTT. It codes for CATSRVTTGLGGELFF.

V gene TRBV19 combines with J gene TRBJ2-6; TRBD1 matches 10 bases. J gave up 0 bases and V 7 bases, and 12 bases lay outside the gene matches. Germline CDR1 LNHDA, CDR2 SQIVND (reference sequence). The CDR3 consists of 19 residues. CDR3 amino acids: CASTTIRDRGLSGANVLTF. In nucleotides, the CDR3 is TGTGCCAGTACAACCATCCGGGACAGGGGCCTCTCTGGGGCCAACGTCCTGACTTTC.

This chain links TRBV28 with TRBJ2-5, with a tentative D call TRBD2 (5 bases). Germline-derived CDR1 and CDR2 are MDHEN and SYDVKM. The CDR3 spans 14 residues. V lost 6 bases and J 3 bases, leaving 14 bases between the germline ends. CDR3 bases: TGTGCCAGCAGCGCAGGAGGAGGAAAAGAGACCCAGTACTTC. This encodes CASSAGGGKETQYF.

The V and J genes are TRBV21-1 and TRBJ2-7; TRBD2 reflects the table's D call only, with no check against the DNA. TRBV21-1 is described as a pseudogene. This CDR3 spans 17 amino acids. The CDR3 DNA reads TGTGCCAGCAGCGGTCCAGGGCGGGAGGGCCGGGGATGCGAGCAGTACTTC. It yields the protein CASSGPGREGRGCEQYF.

V is TRBV6-5 and J is TRBJ2-7; tentatively, D is TRBD2 (5 bases). The V end lost 7 bases, the J end lost 6 bases, and 22 bases lay between the germline ends. Per the germline V gene, CDR1 is MNHEY and CDR2 is SVGAGI. The CDR3 extends over 15 amino acids. DNA for the CDR3: TGTGCCAGCAAAGAGGGTCCCACCGACCTCTTCGAGCAGTACTTC. Translation: CASKEGPTDLFEQYF.

The CDR3 reads CASSYFDNSGELFF. The CDR3 region has the DNA TGTGCCAGCAGTTACTTCGACAATTCCGGGGAGCTGTTTTTT. The genes are TRBV6-5 and TRBJ2-2, with D unclear. The CDR3 extends over 14 amino acids. Germline CDR1 reads MNHEY; CDR2 reads SVGAGI. Deletions cut 1 base from V and 6 bases from J, with 9 bases between.

The rearrangement joins TRBV7-2 to TRBJ1-2; D might be TRBD1 (5 bases). The germline gives CDR1 SGHTA, CDR2 FQGNSA. This CDR3 is 13 amino acids long. Trimming stripped 6 bases from V and 8 bases from J, with 16 bases between. The CDR3 loop is CASSPDSSMGYTF. CDR3 in DNA: TGTGCCAGCAGTCCCGACAGTTCTATGGGCTACACCTTC.